Following are 18 T cell receptor beta chains from one sample sequenced in a study of shared clonotypes between healthy human individuals. Repertoires were generated with immunoSEQ multiplex PCR, while TCRdb's copy carries only in-frame clones and drops some. The sample lists about 2.3 million clones, about 92% occurring once. The specimen sequenced was naive CD4+ T cells from PBMCs. The subset: CD45RA+ positively selected. These receptor sequences come from a man between 18 and 29 years old in good health. Some clones in this sample may be carry-over from other donors' samples.

V is TRBV11-2 and J is TRBJ1-1; no definite D call. Trimming left V 7 bases short and J 1 base short, with 16 bases between. Germline V gene data show CDR1 as SGHAT and CDR2 as FQNNGV. CDR3 size: 15 residues. The CDR3 coding sequence is TGTGCCAGCACCCGCCCTTTCAGAGGGAACACTGAAGCTTTCTTT. Its protein is CASTRPFRGNTEAFF.

Worth noting for this clone: The same CDR3 can be traced to other DNA sequences in this sample. V gene TRBV7-2 combines with J gene TRBJ2-5; 12 bases are shared with TRBD2. Germline assignment: CDR1 SGHTA and CDR2 FQGNSA. CDR3 length: 15 amino acids. V trimming: 2 bases; J trimming: 5 bases; junction bases outside the gene matches: 3. The DNA for the CDR3 is TGTGCCAGCAGCTTACGGCTAGCGGGGGGGGAGACCCAGTACTTC. Translating it yields CASSLRLAGGETQYF.

A few counts support this clone. The J gene is TRBJ1-5, the V gene TRBV4-3; no reliable D call. The CDR3 totals 13 residues. The V gene lost 4 bases and the J gene lost 6 bases, with 10 bases spanning the gap. The germline CDR1 and CDR2 sequences are LGHNA and YSLEER. The DNA for the CDR3 is TGCGCCAGCAGCCGAGAACTCGGTCAGCCCCAGCATTTT. As protein: CASSRELGQPQHF.

The rearrangement joins TRBV19 to TRBJ1-5, with unresolved D. The CDR3 spans 12 residues. Looked up from germline, CDR1 is LNHDA and CDR2 is SQIVND (reference sequence). Trimming removed 6 bases at V and 9 bases at J, with 12 bases between. The CDR3 here is CASSPVGRPQHF. The CDR3 DNA reads TGTGCCAGTAGCCCCGTTGGTCGGCCCCAGCATTTT.

V and J are TRBV7-2 and TRBJ2-1; 11 bases map to TRBD1. V dropped 5 bases and J dropped 7; count of bases not matched to a gene: 7. CDR3 length: 15 amino acids. From germline, CDR1 is SGHTA and CDR2 FQGNSA. CDR3 residues: CASSQDRGRYNEQFF. CDR3 nucleotide sequence: TGTGCCAGCAGCCAGGACAGGGGGCGGTATAATGAGCAGTTCTTC.

This chain uses TRBV7-3 with TRBJ2-2; no clear D gene. The CDR3 length is 14 residues. Germline V gene lookup returns CDR1 SGHTA and CDR2 FQGTGA. V lost 3 bases and J 4 bases, leaving 9 bases between the germline ends. The CDR3 sequence: CASSFKVGTGELFF. DNA for the CDR3: TGTGCCAGCAGCTTCAAAGTGGGCACCGGGGAGCTGTTTTTT. Supplemented by reference TRBV7-3 and TRBJ2-2, the full variable domain reads GAGVSQTPSNKVTEKGKYVELRCDPISGHTALYWYRQSLGQGPEFLIYFQGTGAADDSGLPNDRFFAVRPEGSVSTLKIQRTERGDSAVYLCASSFKVGTGELFFGEGSRLTVL.

With regard to this clone: This sample includes further DNA sequences coding for the same CDR3. This sequence joins TRBV11-3 and TRBJ2-3, with D maybe TRBD1 (5 bases). The V gene lost 4 bases and the J gene lost 4 bases, with 12 bases spanning the gap. There are 14 residues in the CDR3. Germline V gives CDR1 SGHNT, CDR2 YENEEA. The CDR3 loop is CASSSGQGADTQYF. The CDR3 DNA follows: TGTGCCAGCAGCTCCGGTCAGGGTGCAGATACGCAGTATTTT.

The chain uses TRBV7-2 and TRBJ2-7; D possibly corresponds to TRBD2 (6 bases). CDR1 is SGHTA and CDR2 is FQGNSA in the germline V gene. The CDR3 covers 12 residues. The V and J ends lost 5 bases and 3 bases respectively, with 8 bases between them. The CDR3 DNA reads as TGTGCCAGCAGCAAGGAGGGCTACGAGCAGTACTTC. It is translated as CASSKEGYEQYF.

This clone appeared a single time. The chain carries TRBV30 and TRBJ1-4, with TRBD1 identical over 9 bases. The germline gives CDR1 GTSNPN, CDR2 SVGIG (reference sequence). J gave up 1 base and V 3 bases, and 9 bases lay outside the gene matches. The CDR3 is made up of 17 amino acids. DNA of the CDR3: TGTGCCTGGAGAGCCGGGACAGGGTCCAGAACTAATGAAAAACTGTTTTTT. Translation: CAWRAGTGSRTNEKLFF.

The J gene is TRBJ2-1, the V gene TRBV13; 12 bases fit TRBD2. Per the germline V gene, CDR1 is PRHDT and CDR2 is FYEKMQ (reference sequence). V dropped 8 bases and J dropped 8; count of bases not matched to a gene: 7. The CDR3 has 14 residues. CDR3 loop: CASQRLAGVDEQFF. The CDR3 DNA reads TGTGCCAGCCAGAGACTAGCGGGAGTAGATGAGCAGTTCTTC. Together with reference TRBV13 and TRBJ2-1, the CDR3 gives the full variable domain: AAGVIQSPRHLIKEKRETATLKCYPIPRHDTVYWYQQGPGQDPQFLISFYEKMQSDKGSIPDRFSAQQFSDYHSELNMSSLELGDSALYFCASQRLAGVDEQFFGPGTRLTVL.

In DNA form, the CDR3 reads TGTGCCAGCAGCTTGGATGAGGGGACTGAAGCTTTCTTT. Its protein product is CASSLDEGTEAFF. V usage is TRBV5-4 and J usage is TRBJ1-1, with D possibly being TRBD1 (5 bases). This CDR3 contains 13 residues. Germline CDR1 and CDR2: SGHNT and YYREEE (reference sequence). V lost 0 bases, J lost 5 bases, and 8 bases lay in between.

The rearrangement joins TRBV6-1 to TRBJ2-7; the D is unclear. V was pared by 1 base and J by 7 bases, with 11 bases between. In germline, CDR1 is MNHNS, CDR2 SASEGT. This CDR3 contains 13 residues. The CDR3 coding sequence is TGTGCCAGCAGTGAAGGGCAGGCGCGGGAGCAGTACTTC. Translated, it gives CASSEGQAREQYF.

The CDR3 here is CASSAPSAGPDTQYF. The CDR3 DNA reads as TGTGCCAGCAGCGCCCCATCGGCAGGCCCAGATACGCAGTATTTT. The V call is TRBV5-4, the J call TRBJ2-3; D unclear. This CDR3 is built from 15 residues. The germline CDR1 and CDR2 sequences are SGHNT and YYREEE (reference sequence). The V end was cut by 4 bases, the J end by 4 bases, with 16 bases between.

The V and J genes are TRBV7-2 and TRBJ2-5, with no clear D. Looked up from germline, CDR1 is SGHTA and CDR2 is FQGNSA. This CDR3 is 12 amino acids long. Trimming left V 4 bases short and J 0 bases short, with 3 bases between. The CDR3 sequence is CASSWYQETQYF. CDR3 sequence (DNA): TGTGCCAGCAGCTGGTACCAAGAGACCCAGTACTTC.

This clone appeared a few times. The CDR3 nucleotides are TGTGCCAGCTCACCAACCGGGACGGAAAACCTCTATGGCTACACCTTC. Protein product: CASSPTGTENLYGYTF. The chain employs TRBV18 and TRBJ1-2, with a tentative D call TRBD1 (5 bases). This CDR3 comprises 16 residues. The germline V and J ends were trimmed by 2 bases and 4 bases, with 17 bases remaining between them. In germline, CDR1 is KGHSH, CDR2 LQKENI.

This clone was observed once. V gene TRBV6-1 combines with J gene TRBJ2-5; D not certain. V was trimmed by 5 bases and J by 2 bases, leaving 15 bases between them. The germline CDR1 and CDR2 sequences are MNHNS and SASEGT. The CDR3 has 15 residues. CDR3 region: CASSRYGVWQETQYF. As DNA, the CDR3 is TGTGCCAGCAGTCGGTATGGAGTCTGGCAAGAGACCCAGTACTTC.

This chain uses TRBV5-1 with TRBJ2-5; D remains ambiguous. CDR1 SGHRS and CDR2 YFSETQ come from the germline V gene. The CDR3 extends over 14 amino acids. The V end was cut by 2 bases, the J end by 2 bases, with 10 bases between. CDR3 sequence (DNA): TGCGCCAGCAGCTTCCAGGTACCTCAAGAGACCCAGTACTTC. Translated: CASSFQVPQETQYF.

The chain is built from TRBV9 and TRBJ2-7; possibly TRBD2 for D (6 bases). The V end lost 4 bases, the J end lost 3 bases, and 17 bases lay between the germline ends. CDR3 length: 15 amino acids. Germline V lookup: CDR1 SGDLS, CDR2 YYNGEE. The CDR3 loop reads CASSPADGRLYEQYF. CDR3 nucleotide sequence: TGTGCCAGCAGCCCAGCTGATGGGAGGCTCTACGAGCAGTACTTC.